This T cell receptor (beta chain) was captured by sequencing in a study of regulatory T cells in long-lasting Graves disease. General study results and limits: TCR diversity in persistent Graves' patients was below that of newly diagnosed ones. Persistent disease preferred TRBV28, TRBJ1-2 and TRBJ2-5. Fewer public clonotypes were shared by new patients (about 940) than by persistent patients (2,741).

The V end was cut by 8 bases, the J end by 0 bases, with 10 bases between. This CDR3 has 13 amino acids. Germline CDR1 reads SGHVS; CDR2 reads FNYEAQ. The time point was: persistent/refractory GD, antithyroid drugs over 5 years with positive TRAb. RNA from PBMCs was the source of the TCR library. Arm-PCR of CDR3 regions and iRepertoire HTBI primers were used to build TCR beta libraries. Original processing notes: The samples yielded fewer than 75 TRBV and 14 to 15 TRBJ segments. TCRdb reanalysed the multiplex PCR reads using MiXCR and keeps one entry per CDR3 protein. The V and J calls, along with clone size, are taken from TCRdb and not from the paper's own processing. The sample has 400,000 to 500,000 distinct CDR3 sequences; 20% to 25% are singletons. Comments on this clonotype: Its cognate antigen is unknown.

V and J are TRBV7-6 and TRBJ1-1, with D perhaps TRBD1 (5 bases). This clonotype was sampled from a female donor with Graves disease. The source material was peripheral blood mononuclear cells (PBMCs), sampled when the disease was refractory, from a patient treated with antithyroid drugs. CDR3: CASLQGLNTEAFF. The CDR3 region has the DNA TGTGCCAGCCTCCAGGGATTGAACACTGAAGCTTTCTTT.